This TCR beta chain was found in a study of T cells in Graves' hyperthyroidism and ophthalmopathy. Overall study results and limits: A model of 13 V-J pairs discriminated ophthalmopathy from stable hyperthyroidism.

This clonotype was detected many times. Its antigen is as yet unknown. Amplified TCR beta CDR3 regions came from RNA transcripts. First-round RT-PCR with HTBI primers amplified the TCR CDR3 region. Each CDR3 protein is one row after TCRdb ran MiXCR on the multiplex PCR reads. Of approximately 590,000 distinct CDR3 sequences listed, less than 20% are singletons. V gave up 0 bases and J gave up 2 bases, with 11 bases separating them. This CDR3 region has 16 residues. CDR1 and CDR2 (germline): MNHEY, SVGAGI. This sequence originates from a woman in her 30s with Graves' hyperthyroidism. This chain uses TRBV6-5 with TRBJ1-3; D uncertain. Sequencing input: blood. Here the CDR3 DNA reads TGTGCCAGCAGTTACTCCGCGAGATCTCCTGGAAACACCATATATTTT. Protein: CASSYSARSPGNTIYF.